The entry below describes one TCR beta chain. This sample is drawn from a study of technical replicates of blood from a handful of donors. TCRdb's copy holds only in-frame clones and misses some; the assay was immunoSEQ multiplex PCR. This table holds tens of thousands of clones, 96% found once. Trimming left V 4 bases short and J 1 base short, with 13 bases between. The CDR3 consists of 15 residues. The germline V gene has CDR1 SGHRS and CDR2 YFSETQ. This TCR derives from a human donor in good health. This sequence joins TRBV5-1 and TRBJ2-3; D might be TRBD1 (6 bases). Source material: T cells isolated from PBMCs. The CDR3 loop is CASSQLQGGTDTQYF. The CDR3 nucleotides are TGCGCCAGCAGCCAACTACAGGGAGGCACAGATACGCAGTATTTT. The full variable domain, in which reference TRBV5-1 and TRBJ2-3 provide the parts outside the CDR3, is KAGVTQTPRYLIKTRGQQVTLSCSPISGHRSVSWYQQTPGQGLQFLFEYFSETQRNKGNFPGRFSGRQFSNSRSEMNVSTLELGDSALYLCASSQLQGGTDTQYFGPGTRLTVL.